This T cell receptor (beta chain) was identified during a study of blood T cell repertoires in COVID-19. Overall study: Some COVID-19 samples were acute and others convalescent; all came from the United States, Italy and Spain.

Original analysis: Reference gene primer amplification gave estimated nucleated cell counts. Sequenced by immunoSEQ multiplex PCR; TCRdb stores in-frame clones only, minus some. V, J and clone size reflect that table, while D and trimming were determined from the DNA. The sample lists approximately 450,000 clones; approximately 90% were seen once. This receptor was taken from a woman aged 30 to 39 with acute or convalescent COVID-19. The sample taken for sequencing was peripheral blood.

As DNA, the CDR3 is TGTGCCATCAGTGAGTCCACCAGACAAGAGACCCAGTACTTC. It specifies CAISESTRQETQYF. The chain carries TRBV10-3 and TRBJ2-5, with no clear D. The ends were cut back, 0 bases at V and 2 bases at J, with 7 bases in the middle. The germline gives CDR1 ENHRY, CDR2 SYGVKD. The CDR3 covers 14 residues.